This T cell receptor (beta chain) derives from a study of CD8+CD57+ T cells in acquired aplastic anemia (dated by TCRdb to between 2017 and 2018). With respect to the entire study: DNA extracted from sorted CD4+ and CD8+ cells had a mean of roughly 3 ug, with a range of roughly 0.2 to 27.4 ug. Healthy donor samples averaged approximately 10 million reads for CD4+ and roughly 11 million for CD8+ cells.

This clonotype was observed a few times. Its binding antigen is unknown. One junction end does not reproduce the germline sequence, and a read error may be involved. TCR repertoires of sorted CD4+ and CD8+ blood T cells from severe aplastic anemia patients and healthy subjects were deep-sequenced in the study. Ficoll-Paque density gradient centrifugation was used to isolate peripheral blood mononuclear cells. Before DNA was extracted, CD4+ and CD8+ T cells were sorted using either FACS or magnetic beads. What the work shows at the level of the full study, not this receptor alone: Patients and healthy controls showed no significant difference in CD8+ Simpson's diversity (P=0.060). Roughly 30 CD8+ CDR3 sequences were found to be shared between patients and controls, but these sequences appeared to be highly expressed in patients and within the immunodominant clones of the patients.

TCR beta VDJ combination and CDR3 sequence profiling used genomic DNA as the template. An Illumina HiSeq 2000 was used for TCR repertoire sequencing. As for the original processing: Repertoires were assessed using TRBV/TRBJ rearrangement plots, CDR3 size and DJ length profiles, and Simpson's diversity index. The most abundant DNA sequence in the deep sequencing data was defined as the immunodominant clone. CDR3 amino acid sequences were screened for sharing across subjects and were compared with published repertoires and the VDJdb database. TCRdb cleaned the public reads at Q25 with fastp, built clones with MiXCR and kept in-frame beta chains. Every distinct CDR3 protein forms one entry, paired with its most common genes and DNA. For this entry, the V and J calls and clone size follow TCRdb and not the study's own pipeline. This sample has around 400,000 distinct CDR3 sequences in its table, and about two thirds of those were observed once. In total, the top ten clones hold 3% to 4.5% of the sample.

From its cysteine to its phenylalanine, the CDR3 spans 14 amino acids. Only CDR3 DNA remains: 42 bases, in frame from the first base. CDR1 LNHNV and CDR2 YYDKDF were looked up in the germline V gene (reference sequence). Input material: sorted CD4+, CD8+, or CD8+CD57+ T cells (not recorded which) from PBMCs. This receptor was identified in a human donor in good health, serving as a control. The V and J segments used are TRBV15 and TRBJ1-3; TRBD1 matches 7 bases in the middle. For the CDR3, the sequence is CATSRGPGGNTICF. The DNA sequence is TGTGCCACCAGCAGAGGGCCAGGGGGAAACACCATATGTTTT.